Presented here are 24 T cell receptor beta chains from one specimen sequenced in a study of CD8+CD57+ T cells in acquired aplastic anemia. Profiling that covered TCR beta VDJ and CDR3 relied on genomic DNA as its template. TCRdb recomputed calls from the reads with MiXCR, one row per CDR3 protein. In the table there are about 120,000 distinct CDR3 sequences, almost 40% of which are singletons. Those patients picked for sequencing had displayed CD8+CD57+ cell expansion on flow cytometry. Source material: sorted CD4+, CD8+, or CD8+CD57+ T cells (not recorded which) from PBMCs. The receptors were gathered from a human donor with aplastic anemia.

This clonotype occurred many times. The chain links TRBV2 to TRBJ1-2; maybe TRBD1 (5 bases). CDR3 length equals 15 residues. V gave up 3 bases and J gave up 4 bases, with 15 bases separating them. Per germline, CDR1 SNHLY and CDR2 FYNNEI. The DNA of the CDR3 is TGTGCCAGCAGTGATCCCGGGGGAGGCTTCTATGGCTACACCTTC. Translating it yields CASSDPGGGFYGYTF.

This clonotype has a single count. A much larger clone lies one base from this, so it may be a read error. V gene TRBV6-1 combines with J gene TRBJ1-2; D uncertain. Germline V lookup: CDR1 MNHNS, CDR2 SASEGT. Trimming stripped 6 bases from V and 0 bases from J, with 11 bases between. CDR3 size: 14 residues. The CDR3 reads CASRGWISNYGYTF. The CDR3 DNA is TGTGCCAGCAGGGGATGGATTTCTAACTATGGCTACACCTTC.

This clonotype was seen at least ten times. The CDR3 protein is CATSRGLGSTNYGYTF. The CDR3 DNA is TGTGCCACCAGCAGAGGATTAGGTTCCACTAACTATGGCTACACCTTC. V usage is TRBV15 and J usage is TRBJ1-2; D remains unclear. V was cut by 1 base and J by 0 bases, with 12 bases left in between. The germline V gene encodes CDR1 LNHNV and CDR2 YYDKDF (reference sequence). The length of the CDR3 is 16 residues.

This clonotype was detected many times. This chain connects TRBV5-1 to TRBJ1-2, with D maybe TRBD1 (5 bases). V lost 0 bases and J 5 bases, leaving 14 bases between the germline ends. Germline V lookup: CDR1 SGHRS, CDR2 YFSETQ. This CDR3 spans 15 amino acids. The CDR3, as DNA: TGCGCCAGCAGCTTGGATCAGGGAATCGGGTATGGCTACACCTTC. Amino acids: CASSLDQGIGYGYTF.

CDR3 bases: TGTGCCAGCAGTACGACAGGACAGGGTCAGCCCCAGCATTTT. Its protein product is CASSTTGQGQPQHF. The chain uses TRBV25-1 and TRBJ1-5; 8 bases align to TRBD1. Germline assignment: CDR1 MGHDK and CDR2 SYGVNS. The CDR3 loop spans 14 amino acids. Trimming at V came to 5 bases and at J to 6 bases, leaving 6 bases not matched to a gene.

This clonotype was recorded at least ten times. The rearrangement uses TRBV2 and TRBJ1-1; 7 bases are shared with TRBD1. Germline trimming cut 6 bases from V and 0 bases from J; bases unmatched to any gene: 13. Germline V gene data show CDR1 as SNHLY and CDR2 as FYNNEI. The CDR3 is made up of 17 amino acids. The CDR3, as DNA: TGTGCCAGCAGGGAACGGATGGGACAGTTCATGAACACTGAAGCTTTCTTT. This codes for CASRERMGQFMNTEAFF.

This clonotype was found many times. The J gene is TRBJ2-7, the V gene TRBV7-8; D ambiguous. V was trimmed by 4 bases and J by 0 bases, leaving 7 bases between them. The CDR3 loop spans 13 amino acids. CDR1 is SGHVS, CDR2 FQNEAQ, per germline. The CDR3 sequence is CASSSRISYEQYF. CDR3 DNA: TGTGCCAGCAGCTCCCGGATCTCCTACGAGCAGTACTTC.

The chain employs TRBV5-1 and TRBJ2-5; D possibly corresponds to TRBD1 (5 bases). Germline V gene sequence: CDR1 SGHRS, CDR2 YFSETQ. V lost 0 bases and J 3 bases, leaving 9 bases between the germline ends. The CDR3 contains 14 residues. The CDR3 DNA sequence: TGCGCCAGCAGCTTGGAGGCAGGGAAAGAGACCCAGTACTTC. Its translation is CASSLEAGKETQYF.

The chain employs TRBV6-1 and TRBJ1-6; 10 nucleotides agree with TRBD1. Germline trimming cut 8 bases from V and 6 bases from J; bases unmatched to any gene: 7. Germline CDR1 is MNHNS and CDR2 is SASEGT. The CDR3 consists of 15 residues. CDR3 residues: CASLRGQGPNSPLHF. The CDR3 coding sequence is TGTGCCAGCCTTAGGGGACAGGGGCCTAATTCACCCCTCCACTTT.

This clonotype has at least ten counts. V usage is TRBV5-1 and J usage is TRBJ2-1; possible D gene TRBD1, 6 bases. The germline gives CDR1 SGHRS, CDR2 YFSETQ. V dropped 0 bases and J dropped 7 bases, with 17 bases sitting between them. This CDR3 is 16 amino acids long. In DNA, the CDR3 is TGCGCCAGCAGCTTGGAGGGGCAGGGGATGGCAAATGAGCAGTTCTTC. Translating it yields CASSLEGQGMANEQFF.

This clonotype has a handful of counts. CDR3 DNA: TGTGCCAGCAGCCCCGAACCACAGGGGAGAGAGCAGTACTTC. Its protein product is CASSPEPQGREQYF. This sequence joins TRBV7-9 and TRBJ2-7, with TRBD1 matching over 7 bases. This CDR3 comprises 14 residues. V was clipped by 5 bases and J by 7 bases; unmatched bases: 11. Germline values: CDR1 SEHNR, CDR2 FQNEAQ (reference sequence). Full variable domain (rest looked up from reference TRBV7-9 and TRBJ2-7): DTGVSQNPRHKITKRGQNVTFRCDPISEHNRLYWYRQTLGQGPEFLTYFQNEAQLEKSRLLSDRFSAERPKGSFSTLEIQRTEQGDSAMYLCASSPEPQGREQYFGPGTRLTVT.

This clonotype was found many times. The chain joins TRBV19 to TRBJ2-2, with unresolved D. CDR1 is LNHDA and CDR2 is SQIVND in the germline V gene (reference sequence). The CDR3 extends over 15 amino acids. V was cut by 4 bases and J by 1 base, with 10 bases left in between. DNA for the CDR3: TGTGCCAGTAGTACACACGTGGTGAACACCGGGGAGCTGTTTTTT. Translated, it gives CASSTHVVNTGELFF.

Ten or more counts support this clonotype. The CDR3 reads CASSRGTGGGTDTQYF. As DNA, the CDR3 is TGTGCCAGCAGCAGAGGGACAGGGGGTGGCACAGATACGCAGTATTTT. This rearrangement joins TRBV7-2 to TRBJ2-3; 11 bases are shared with TRBD1. CDR3 length equals 16 residues. CDR1 and CDR2 (germline): SGHTA, FQGNSA. The trim removed 5 bases at V and 1 base at J, leaving 5 bases unmatched.

Ten or more counts support this clonotype. This sequence joins TRBV2 and TRBJ1-2; no firm D call. The CDR3 extends over 12 amino acids. V dropped 6 bases and J dropped 7 bases, with 12 bases sitting between them. Germline CDR1 SNHLY, CDR2 FYNNEI. CDR3 DNA: TGTGCCAGCAGGGAGAGTAAACGTGGCTACACCTTC. Protein sequence: CASRESKRGYTF.

The chain joins TRBV5-4 to TRBJ1-5; a possible D gene is TRBD1 (5 bases). The V end was cut by 4 bases, the J end by 11 bases, with 16 bases between. The length of the CDR3 is 13 residues. Germline V gives CDR1 SGHNT, CDR2 YYREEE (reference sequence). CDR3 in amino acids: CASSQNQGLSQHF. The DNA for the CDR3 is TGTGCCAGCAGCCAAAACCAGGGTTTGTCCCAGCATTTT.

The rearrangement uses TRBV29-1 and TRBJ1-2; D is possibly TRBD1 (5 bases). From germline, CDR1 is SQVTM and CDR2 ANQGSEA. V was clipped by 6 bases and J by 8 bases, with 25 bases between them. CDR3 length equals 15 residues. The CDR3 region has the DNA TGCAGCGTATTACCGGGACCCGGAGATATATACGGCTACACCTTC. Translation: CSVLPGPGDIYGYTF.

This clonotype showed up just a few times. This sequence joins TRBV2 and TRBJ2-7; D may be TRBD1 (5 bases). Trimming pared 6 bases from V and 2 bases from J, leaving 14 bases between. The CDR3 has 14 amino acids. CDR1 is SNHLY, CDR2 FYNNEI, per germline. The CDR3 loop is CASRGPGLAYEQYF. The CDR3, as DNA: TGTGCCAGCAGGGGGCCAGGGTTAGCCTACGAGCAGTACTTC.

There are many counts of this clonotype. This chain connects TRBV5-4 to TRBJ2-1, with 12 bases fitting TRBD1. V was clipped by 3 bases and J by 5 bases; unmatched bases: 3. The CDR3 spans 15 residues. The germline V gene has CDR1 SGHNT and CDR2 YYREEE (reference sequence). The CDR3 nucleotides are TGTGCCAGCAGCTCCGGGACAGGGGGCCACAATGAGCAGTTCTTC. Translated, it gives CASSSGTGGHNEQFF.

This clonotype was seen repeatedly, ten times or more. The chain uses TRBV10-2 and TRBJ1-5; perhaps TRBD1 as D (6 bases). V was pared by 6 bases and J by 1 base, with 16 bases between. The germline V gene has CDR1 WSHSY and CDR2 SAAADI. CDR3 size: 16 residues. The CDR3 loop is CASRGKGEMSNQPQHF. The CDR3 bases are TGCGCCAGCAGAGGAAAGGGGGAAATGAGCAATCAGCCCCAGCATTTT.

The rearrangement links TRBV15 to TRBJ2-7; weak D call: TRBD1 (7 bases). This CDR3 comprises 14 residues. V gave up 4 bases and J gave up 3 bases, with 13 bases separating them. The V gene's germline CDR1 is LNHNV and CDR2 YYDKDF (reference sequence). CDR3 in DNA: TGTGCCACCAGCACGGCGGGACAGCTCTACGAGCAGTACTTC. It translates to CATSTAGQLYEQYF.

This clonotype is medium-sized (0.01 to 0.1%) in the sample. The chain employs TRBV7-9 and TRBJ2-3, with TRBD2 identical over 8 bases. The CDR3 sequence is 15 residues long. CDR1 is SEHNR, CDR2 FQNEAQ, per germline (reference sequence). Trimming at V came to 0 bases and at J to 1 base, leaving 0 bases not matched to a gene. In DNA form, the CDR3 reads TGTGCCAGCAGCTTAGCTAGCGGGGGCACAGATACGCAGTATTTT. As protein: CASSLASGGTDTQYF.

The rearrangement uses TRBV19 and TRBJ1-5; 7 nucleotides agree with TRBD1. Germline values: CDR1 LNHDA, CDR2 SQIVND (reference sequence). Trimming cost V 10 bases and J 3 bases; bases outside gene matches: 9. CDR3 length equals 14 residues. Written as DNA, the CDR3 is TGTGCCATTTCTCCACAGGGGCCCAATCAGCCCCAGCATTTT. This gives the protein CAISPQGPNQPQHF.

A few counts support this clonotype. At one boundary the junction diverges from the germline segment, which might be a read error. V and J are TRBV2 and TRBJ1-2; D is unclear. CDR3 length: 13 amino acids. Germline CDR1 SNHLY, CDR2 FYNNEI. The CDR3 region has the DNA TGTGCCAGCAGGGAAGATGGGAGGAGGGGCTACACCTTC. It is translated as CASREDGRRGYTF.

In its sample, this clonotype was seen many times. V and J are TRBV5-1 and TRBJ1-2; no clear D. Germline V gene lookup returns CDR1 SGHRS and CDR2 YFSETQ. Trimming left V 4 bases short and J 7 bases short, with 14 bases between. The CDR3 has 13 residues. The CDR3 DNA reads as TGCGCCAGCAGCCCTGTAGAGAGTGGTGGCTACACCTTC. As protein: CASSPVESGGYTF.